The TCR beta chain described here comes from a study of graft-versus-host responses after intestinal transplantation (dated by TCRdb to about 2021). With respect to the entire study: Recipients received multivisceral, liver-intestinal, or isolated intestinal transplants. Every recipient was given anti-thymocyte globulin induction, then maintenance tacrolimus and steroids for 3 to 4 years. Graft-versus-host and host-versus-graft alloreactive T cell clones were tracked in the graft, circulation and bone marrow after intestinal transplantation using bulk TCR-beta CDR3 sequencing. Alloreactive clones were identified by sequencing pre-transplant mixed lymphocyte reaction products and comparing these products with unstimulated pre-transplant donor and recipient T cells. A cohort of more than 20 intestinal transplant recipients, including one retransplant, was enrolled, and 3 patients lacking pretransplant specimens were excluded. Donor T cell macrochimerism was defined as a peak of at least 4% donor T cells among recipient peripheral blood mononuclear cells. Instead of going to the commercial service, samples from a few later patients were sequenced in-house on an Illumina MiSeq and processed with MiXCR. On the study overall, not on this receptor specifically: The conclusions were limited by the relatively low number and heterogeneity of the intestinal transplant patients. GvH clones were found in recipient bone marrow, and some of the GvH clones appeared earlier in ileal mucosa or blood, which is consistent with an intestinal mucosal origin. Early after transplant, declines in HvG clones were associated with peak levels of circulating GvH clones. High GvH to HvG T cell clonal ratios were observed in the allografts of patients with donor T cell macrochimerism.

Reading from cysteine to phenylalanine, the CDR3 counts 16 amino acids. Solely the CDR3 DNA is kept, with 48 bases framed from the first base. At the junction V is shortened by 1 base and J by 4 bases, with 16 bases in between. CDR1 and CDR2 were assigned from the germline V gene as KGHSH and LQKENI. With regard to this clone: Its cognate antigen has yet to be identified. The record has no base qualities; no much larger clone is one base away.

Dithiothreitol, EDTA incubations and collagenase D digestion were used to isolate intraepithelial and lamina propria lymphocytes from graft specimens. Bulk TCR-beta sequencing was performed on serial intestinal graft biopsy specimens collected as late as 600 days after transplant. To prepare the library, the immunoSEQ multiplex PCR assay was applied. For most patients, high-throughput TCR-beta CDR3 sequencing of genomic DNA was performed by Adaptive Biotechnologies. The original pipeline was this. TCR sequencing data were retrieved from Adaptive's ImmunoSEQ software for about 17 patients, whereas a few other patients were processed with MiXCR and VDJtools. CDR3 nucleotide sequences shared between donor and recipient were removed because their origin could not be assigned. To count as alloreactive, a clone needed at least 2-fold expansion over unstimulated cells and a minimum CFSE-low frequency of 0.002% (template counts) or 0.001% (read counts). Clones were considered mappable if detected in sequenced pre-transplant spleen, lymph node, or MLR CFSE-low populations of the donor or recipient. The cumulative frequency of alloreactive clones was calculated as a percentage of all sequences, weighted by copy number. Held by TCRdb, this immuneACCESS table contains in-frame sequences only and omits some clones. Under half of the omission traces to an unresolved V gene where checked; the cause of the rest is unknown. D and trimming were read from the DNA, whereas the V and J calls and clone size are those reported in that table. The sample yields fewer than 10,000 clones; roughly four fifths were counted once. The ten largest clones add up to 9.5% to 15% of the sample.

This clonotype was sampled from a human patient who received an intestinal transplant, so some T cells may come from the graft donor. The sequence links TRBV18 to TRBJ1-1, with the D gene not clear enough to name. Sequenced here: ileum tissue, sampled 226 days after intestinal transplant. The nucleotide sequence is given as TGTGCCAGCTCACCACGGCCTGGGCAGTTGGGCACTGAAGCTTTCTTT. The encoded protein is CASSPRPGQLGTEAFF. The CDR3 plus the reference TRBV18 and TRBJ1-1 genes for the other parts give the full variable domain: NAGVMQNPRHLVRRRGQEARLRCSPMKGHSHVYWYRQLPEEGLKFMVYLQKENIIDESGMPKERFSAEFPKEGPSILRIQQVVRGDSAAYFCASSPRPGQLGTEAFFGQGTRLTVV.